One and the same sample provided the 29 T cell receptor beta chains below, sequenced in a study of Graves' ophthalmopathy and Graves' hyperthyroidism. The authors amplified TCR beta CDR3 regions, and they did so from RNA transcripts for repertoire sequencing. The first-round RT-PCR employed HTBI primers together with the Qiagen OneStep RT-PCR kit. A multiplex PCR was then performed as the second round. Using its own MiXCR run on the multiplex PCR reads, TCRdb lists one record per CDR3 protein. This sample yields around 600,000 distinct CDR3 sequences, of which approximately 39% are seen a single time; about 3.3% belongs to the top ten. The sample comprised peripheral blood. Receptor source: an adult man with Graves' ophthalmopathy.

The genes are TRBV10-2 and TRBJ2-3; tentatively, D is TRBD2 (5 bases). CDR3 size: 14 residues. Germline V gene data show CDR1 as WSHSY and CDR2 as SAAADI. The germline V and J ends were trimmed by 3 bases and 4 bases, with 11 bases remaining between them. The CDR3 sequence: CASSDRRRADTQYF. In DNA form, the CDR3 reads TGCGCCAGCAGTGATAGGAGGAGAGCAGATACGCAGTATTTT.

Many counts were recorded for this clonotype. The rearrangement joins TRBV12-3 or TRBV12-4 to TRBJ2-7; 12 bases match TRBD1. The CDR3 contains 14 residues. V was clipped by 5 bases and J by 7 bases; unmatched bases: 6. CDR3 sequence (DNA): TGTGCCAGCAGTACGGGACAGGGGGCAGGGGAGCAGTACTTC. It yields the protein CASSTGQGAGEQYF.

The V and J genes are TRBV10-3 and TRBJ1-2; possible D gene TRBD1, 5 bases. Per the germline V gene, CDR1 is ENHRY and CDR2 is SYGVKD. V was clipped by 7 bases and J by 9 bases, with 18 bases between them. The CDR3 sequence is 13 residues long. The DNA for the CDR3 is TGTGCCATCAATGACAGCCCGGACTGGAGCTACACCTTC. This codes for CAINDSPDWSYTF.

V usage is TRBV5-8 and J usage is TRBJ2-7; TRBD2 might be the D (5 bases). The length of the CDR3 is 13 residues. Germline V gives CDR1 SGHTS, CDR2 YDEGEE. V gave up 5 bases and J gave up 7 bases, with 16 bases separating them. Here the CDR3 DNA reads TGTGCCAGCAGTAGGGTGAGGGAGACGGAGCAGTACTTC. It codes for CASSRVRETEQYF.

This clonotype was seen ten or more times. The chain carries TRBV24-1 and TRBJ2-5; 7 bases agree with TRBD2. CDR1 is KGHDR and CDR2 is SFDVKD in the germline V gene. With 4 bases clipped from V and 7 bases from J, the junction kept 8 bases outside the gene matches. The CDR3 contains 14 residues. In DNA, the CDR3 is TGTGCCACCAGTGACCCTCGACTAGCTGGGACCCAGTACTTC. It codes for CATSDPRLAGTQYF.

Ten or more counts support this clonotype. The chain joins TRBV15 to TRBJ1-2; D is unclear. Germline CDR1 is LNHNV and CDR2 is YYDKDF (reference sequence). CDR3 length: 16 amino acids. The V gene lost 0 bases and the J gene lost 0 bases, with 11 bases spanning the gap. CDR3 amino acids: CATSRDLGEANYGYTF. CDR3 DNA sequence: TGTGCCACCAGCAGAGATCTGGGCGAGGCTAACTATGGCTACACCTTC.

With regard to this clonotype: A junction boundary mismatches the germline segment, possibly from a read error. DNA for the CDR3: TGCAGCGTTGAAGGACGGATGAACACTGAAGCTTTC. Translating gives CSVEGRMNTEAF. The chain joins TRBV29-1 to TRBJ2-6; no clear D gene. Germline CDR1 and CDR2: SQVTM and ANQGSEA. The length of the CDR3 is 12 residues.

The chain links TRBV27 to TRBJ2-7; unclear D gene. The CDR3 extends over 12 amino acids. Germline CDR1 reads MNHEY; CDR2 reads SMNVEV (reference sequence). Trimming pared 6 bases from V and 3 bases from J, leaving 9 bases between. The CDR3 nucleotides are TGTGCCAGCAGACGTCCGGGCTACGAGCAGTACTTC. Translated: CASRRPGYEQYF.

The genes are TRBV6-1 and TRBJ1-6, with no clear D. The V gene's germline CDR1 is MNHNS and CDR2 SASEGT. The germline V and J ends were trimmed by 5 bases and 7 bases, with 12 bases remaining between them. This CDR3 contains 14 residues. CDR3 residues: CASSYLQINSPLHF. CDR3 in DNA: TGTGCCAGCAGTTATTTACAGATCAATTCACCCCTCCACTTT.

The V call is TRBV25-1, the J call TRBJ2-7; D is possibly TRBD1 (6 bases). The CDR3 sequence is 13 residues long. The V gene's germline CDR1 is MGHDK and CDR2 SYGVNS. Trimming took off 6 bases at V and 7 bases at J, with 16 bases between the two ends. The CDR3 here is CASSLVGAWEQYF. For the CDR3, the DNA is TGTGCCAGCAGCCTGGTGGGGGCTTGGGAGCAGTACTTC.

The gene calls are TRBV18 and TRBJ1-1; D is uncertain. Trimming took 2 bases from V and 10 from J, leaving 14 bases between them. The CDR3 runs to 13 residues. In germline, CDR1 is KGHSH, CDR2 LQKENI. CDR3 DNA sequence: TGTGCCAGCTCACCATTGAGGCGCAGGCCAGCTTTCTTT. Translation: CASSPLRRRPAFF. The entire variable domain, with the rest obtained from reference TRBV18 and TRBJ1-1, is as follows: NAGVMQNPRHLVRRRGQEARLRCSPMKGHSHVYWYRQLPEEGLKFMVYLQKENIIDESGMPKERFSAEFPKEGPSILRIQQVVRGDSAAYFCASSPLRRRPAFFGQGTRLTVV.

This clonotype was counted at least ten times. J is TRBJ2-5 and V is TRBV4-3; 8 bases line up with TRBD2. Germline CDR1 and CDR2: LGHNA and YSLEER. The length of the CDR3 is 15 residues. V shed 1 base, J shed 3 bases, and the junction held 4 bases outside the gene matches. The CDR3, as DNA: TGCGCCAGCAGCCAAGCCCGTAGCGGGGAAGAGACCCAGTACTTC. This gives the protein CASSQARSGEETQYF.

This clonotype was seen many times. The chain joins TRBV6-6 to TRBJ1-1; maybe TRBD1 (5 bases). Germline loops: CDR1 MNHNY, CDR2 SVGAGI (reference sequence). Trimming pared 8 bases from V and 5 bases from J, leaving 15 bases between. The CDR3 sequence is 13 residues long. The CDR3 reads CASQNHRQTEAFF. The CDR3 region has the DNA TGTGCCAGCCAAAACCACAGGCAAACTGAAGCTTTCTTT.

The V call is TRBV12-5, the J call TRBJ2-2; 11 bases line up with TRBD1. The length of the CDR3 is 15 residues. From germline, CDR1 is LGHNT and CDR2 FRNRAP. The ends lost 5 bases at V and 8 bases at J; junction bases unmatched: 7. The CDR3 loop is CASGPPGTGGGELFF. The CDR3 nucleotides read TGTGCTAGTGGTCCCCCCGGGACAGGGGGAGGGGAGCTGTTTTTT.

This clonotype was seen repeatedly, ten times or more. The gene calls are TRBV10-3 and TRBJ2-5; D uncertain. Trimming cost V 3 bases and J 2 bases, with 16 bases left between them. CDR1 ENHRY and CDR2 SYGVKD come from the germline V gene. The CDR3 extends over 16 amino acids. CDR3 sequence reads: CAISDPLGFLQETQYF. The CDR3 DNA follows: TGTGCCATCAGTGACCCGTTGGGATTCCTACAAGAGACCCAGTACTTC.

A single count supports this clonotype. Just one base apart from a much larger clone, this may be a read error. J is TRBJ2-7 and V is TRBV10-3; D gene uncertain. Trimming cost V 5 bases and J 2 bases, with 13 bases left between them. This CDR3 region has 14 residues. Germline CDR1 ENHRY, CDR2 SYGVKD. CDR3 region: CAISLRNLAYEQYF. CDR3 nucleotide sequence: TGTGCCATCAGTTTACGGAACCTCGCCTACGAGCAGTACTTC.

This clonotype has a count of ten or more. The chain joins TRBV12-3 or TRBV12-4 to TRBJ1-6; D gene uncertain. Trimming removed 9 bases at V and 7 bases at J, with 7 bases between. This CDR3 is 11 amino acids long. The CDR3 is CASGENSPLHF. The CDR3 region has the DNA TGTGCCAGTGGCGAGAATTCACCCCTCCACTTT.

Comments on this clonotype: A read error may account for a junction end that differs from germline. This chain joins TRBV5-1 and TRBJ2-5; the match to TRBD2 covers 7 bases. Germline CDR1 reads SGHRS; CDR2 reads YFSETQ. The CDR3 spans 15 residues. The CDR3 region is CASSRGWGGQETQYF. The CDR3 DNA is TGTGCCAGCAGCCGGGGGTGGGGGGGCCAAGAGACCCAGTACTTC.

In this sample, this clonotype turned up many times. This chain uses TRBV19 with TRBJ2-2, with a tentative D call TRBD1 (6 bases). This CDR3 is built from 13 residues. Trimming cost V 3 bases and J 8 bases, with 10 bases left between them. Germline CDR1 and CDR2: LNHDA and SQIVND (reference sequence). The CDR3, as DNA: TGTGCCAGTAGTATTACAGGGTCTGGGGAGCTGTTTTTT. It encodes CASSITGSGELFF. The full variable domain, its missing parts supplied by reference TRBV19 and TRBJ2-2, is DGGITQSPKYLFRKEGQNVTLSCEQNLNHDAMYWYRQDPGQGLRLIYYSQIVNDFQKGDIAEGYSVSREKKESFPLTVTSAQKNPTAFYLCASSITGSGELFFGEGSRLTVL.

The V and J genes are TRBV7-2 and TRBJ1-5, with 7 bases fitting TRBD1. CDR1 and CDR2 (germline): SGHTA, FQGNSA. There are 15 residues in the CDR3. The ends lost 0 bases at V and 4 bases at J; junction bases unmatched: 3. DNA for the CDR3: TGTGCCAGCAGCTTAGCCGGGACAGAAAATCAGCCCCAGCATTTT. Translated: CASSLAGTENQPQHF.

The V gene is TRBV7-2, the J gene TRBJ2-5, with TRBD1 as a possible D gene (6 bases). V was cut by 6 bases and J by 7 bases, with 15 bases left in between. Germline CDR1 SGHTA, CDR2 FQGNSA. There are 13 residues in the CDR3. CDR3 coding DNA: TGTGCCAGCAGTGCTGGGGGCCGGGGGACCCAGTACTTC. This codes for CASSAGGRGTQYF.

CDR3 DNA: TGTGCCAGCAGCGAACAGGGTGATGAGCAGTTCTTC. Translation gives CASSEQGDEQFF. The gene calls are TRBV7-9 and TRBJ2-1, with D possibly matching TRBD1 (6 bases). Germline V gene data show CDR1 as SEHNR and CDR2 as FQNEAQ (reference sequence). The germline V and J ends were trimmed by 5 bases and 8 bases, with 10 bases remaining between them. The CDR3 contains 12 residues.

The chain couples TRBV7-2 to TRBJ2-7; TRBD2 agrees at 9 bases. The germline V gene encodes CDR1 SGHTA and CDR2 FQGNSA. The CDR3 spans 13 residues. V was pared by 5 bases and J by 5 bases, with 4 bases of the junction left unmatched. The CDR3: CASSPSGVNEQYF. CDR3 nucleotide sequence: TGTGCCAGCAGCCCTAGCGGGGTTAACGAGCAGTACTTC. Filled out from reference TRBV7-2 and TRBJ2-7, the complete variable domain reads GAGVSQSPSNKVTEKGKDVELRCDPISGHTALYWYRQSLGQGLEFLIYFQGNSAPDKSGLPSDRFSAERTGGSVSTLTIQRTQQEDSAVYLCASSPSGVNEQYFGPGTRLTVT.

J is TRBJ2-7 and V is TRBV2; D is possibly TRBD1 (6 bases). Per the germline V gene, CDR1 is SNHLY and CDR2 is FYNNEI. Trimming removed 4 bases at V and 2 bases at J, with 15 bases between. This CDR3 has 15 amino acids. The CDR3 DNA reads as TGTGCCAGCAGTGTACAGGGTGGGGGACCCTACGAGCAGTACTTC. This gives the protein CASSVQGGGPYEQYF.

There are a few counts of this clonotype. The chain recombines TRBV6-6 with TRBJ1-4; TRBD1 agrees at 11 bases. The V and J ends lost 5 bases and 4 bases, in that order; junction bases with no gene match: 6. This CDR3 has 16 residues. Germline V gene data show CDR1 as MNHNY and CDR2 as SVGAGI (reference sequence). This chain's CDR3 is CASSPGQGGSNEKLFF. DNA of the CDR3: TGTGCCAGCAGTCCGGGACAGGGGGGGAGTAATGAAAAACTGTTTTTT.

In its sample, this clonotype was seen a few times. As DNA, the CDR3 is TGTGCCAGCAGTGAAGAGACAACTAATTCACCCCTCCACTTT. This translates into CASSEETTNSPLHF. The chain carries TRBV6-1 and TRBJ1-6; D gene unclear. Trimming took off 1 base at V and 6 bases at J, with 7 bases between the two ends. The length of the CDR3 is 14 residues. Germline values: CDR1 MNHNS, CDR2 SASEGT.

There are many counts of this clonotype. DNA of the CDR3: TGTGCCAGCAGTCAACTCCGGGACCGCAACACCGGGGAGCTGTTTTTT. This encodes CASSQLRDRNTGELFF. The chain has TRBV2 and TRBJ2-2, with D perhaps assigned TRBD1 or TRBD2 (5 bases each). This CDR3 region has 16 residues. From germline, CDR1 is SNHLY and CDR2 FYNNEI. Trimming stripped 5 bases from V and 2 bases from J, with 15 bases between.

With respect to this clonotype: The conserved phenylalanine or tryptophan is not found at the CDR3 terminus, so this likely reflects a read error. Because the CDR3's place on the DNA is in doubt, the DNA is left out and the CDR3 is given as listed by TCRdb. The chain uses TRBV9 and TRBJ1-2. The CDR3 region is 12 residues in length, termini included. Looked up from germline, CDR1 is SGDLS and CDR2 is YYNGEE. CDR3 residues: CASSVGNYGHTL.

In regard to this clonotype: The CDR3 does not end in the conserved phenylalanine or tryptophan, so this is likely a read error. The chain recombines TRBV10-3 with TRBJ1-6; D call uncertain. The V end lost 6 bases, the J end lost 9 bases, and 15 bases lay between the germline ends. This CDR3 is built from 14 residues. Germline V gene sequence: CDR1 ENHRY, CDR2 SYGVKD. The CDR3 region is CAISPQSLISPLHL. The CDR3 DNA sequence: TGTGCCATCAGCCCTCAAAGCCTAATTTCACCCCTCCACCTT.